The next 22 T cell receptor beta chains were all read from a single sample in a study of regulatory T cells in long-lasting Graves disease. Time point denoted: newly diagnosed GD, antithyroid drugs for less than 3 months. Extracted RNA from PBMCs served as the source of the TCR library. Investigators prepared the TCR beta libraries by applying iRepertoire HTBI primers and Arm-PCR of CDR3 regions. TCRdb called the multiplex PCR reads again in MiXCR, with one record for every CDR3 protein. The repertoire holds about 400,000 distinct CDR3 sequences, with about 15% as singletons. These data also featured in a second study, about T cells in Graves' hyperthyroidism and ophthalmopathy.

This material consisted of peripheral blood mononuclear cells (PBMCs), taken at new diagnosis, from a patient treated with antithyroid drugs. The receptors stem from a woman aged 35 to 49 with Graves disease.

As for this clonotype: A much larger clone differs by one base, so this may be a read error. The conserved phenylalanine or tryptophan normally closing the CDR3 is absent here, so this likely arose from a read error. The chain links TRBV27 to TRBJ2-7; 7 bases agree with TRBD1. Germline V gene lookup returns CDR1 MNHEY and CDR2 SMNVEV (reference sequence). The CDR3 is made up of 13 amino acids. V trimming: 4 bases; J trimming: 3 bases; junction bases outside the gene matches: 3. CDR3 protein: CASSWGTDYEQYS. DNA for the CDR3: TGTGCCAGCAGTTGGGGGACAGACTACGAGCAGTACTCC.

The table lists this clonotype with many counts. The chain links TRBV30 to TRBJ2-6, with a weak D call TRBD1 (5 bases). This CDR3 has 15 residues. Looked up from germline, CDR1 is GTSNPN and CDR2 is SVGIG (reference sequence). Trimming pared 2 bases from V and 10 bases from J, leaving 18 bases between. This CDR3 reads CAWSRQTLRTNVLTF. Written as DNA, the CDR3 is TGTGCCTGGAGTAGGCAGACCTTGAGGACAAACGTCCTGACTTTC.

The V and J genes are TRBV9 and TRBJ2-7; 7 bases agree with TRBD2. Germline CDR1 SGDLS, CDR2 YYNGEE. Germline trimming cut 3 bases from V and 3 bases from J; bases unmatched to any gene: 9. This CDR3 is 15 amino acids long. CDR3 nucleotides: TGTGCCAGCAGCGCCGGGTGGGAGGGACTCTACGAGCAGTACTTC. Translated: CASSAGWEGLYEQYF.

CDR3: CASSPSGVNQPQHF. CDR3 DNA sequence: TGTGCCAGCTCACCATCAGGAGTCAATCAGCCCCAGCATTTT. This chain connects TRBV18 to TRBJ1-5; unclear D gene. The CDR3 extends over 14 amino acids. Germline assignment: CDR1 KGHSH and CDR2 LQKENI. V was pared by 2 bases and J by 3 bases, with 8 bases between.

This clonotype was detected ten times or more. This sequence joins TRBV28 and TRBJ2-1; D is perhaps TRBD1 or TRBD2 (6 bases each). Trimming took 7 bases from V and 0 from J, leaving 13 bases between them. CDR3 length equals 15 residues. The germline V gene has CDR1 MDHEN and CDR2 SYDVKM. CDR3 sequence: CASKFGGPSYNEQFF. The CDR3 nucleotides are TGTGCCAGCAAGTTTGGGGGGCCCTCCTACAATGAGCAGTTCTTC.

The J gene is TRBJ2-1, the V gene TRBV2; possibly TRBD1 or TRBD2 for D (5 bases each). V dropped 8 bases and J dropped 6 bases, with 14 bases sitting between them. The CDR3 is 13 amino acids. In germline, CDR1 is SNHLY, CDR2 FYNNEI. The CDR3: CASLGDMGNEQFF. In DNA, the CDR3 is TGTGCCAGCCTGGGGGATATGGGCAATGAGCAGTTCTTC.

The chain recombines TRBV11-3 with TRBJ2-2; 7 bases agree with TRBD1. Germline-derived CDR1 and CDR2 are SGHNT and YENEEA. The CDR3 spans 16 residues. V lost 3 bases and J lost 0; bases outside the gene matches: 4. CDR3 in amino acids: CASSFGDSPNTGELFF. The DNA of the CDR3 is TGTGCCAGCAGCTTCGGGGACAGCCCGAACACCGGGGAGCTGTTTTTT. Filled out from reference TRBV11-3 and TRBJ2-2, the complete variable domain reads EAGVVQSPRYKIIEKKQPVAFWCNPISGHNTLYWYLQNLGQGPELLIRYENEEAVDDSQLPKDRFSAERLKGVDSTLKIQPAELGDSAVYLCASSFGDSPNTGELFFGEGSRLTVL.

This clonotype was seen a few times. The CDR3 nucleotides read TGCAGTGTACCCCGGACTAGCCCGTTGGTAGATACGCAGTATTTT. It encodes CSVPRTSPLVDTQYF. This chain connects TRBV20-1 to TRBJ2-3; 8 bases align to TRBD2. The CDR3 is 15 residues long. Unmatched junction bases numbered 14, after V lost 7 bases and J lost 5 bases. CDR1 is DFQATT, CDR2 SNEGSKA, per germline (reference sequence).

This clonotype was counted only a few times. J is TRBJ2-1 and V is TRBV12-3 or TRBV12-4, with 9 bases matching TRBD1. V dropped 6 bases and J dropped 4; count of bases not matched to a gene: 7. The length of the CDR3 is 15 residues. This CDR3 is CASREHRGLYNEQFF. The DNA of the CDR3 is TGTGCCAGCAGAGAACACAGGGGGCTTTACAATGAGCAGTTCTTC.

This chain links TRBV5-1 with TRBJ2-1, with 9 bases matching TRBD2. Germline V gene lookup returns CDR1 SGHRS and CDR2 YFSETQ. After removal of 0 bases from V and 4 bases from J, the junction contained 5 bases not matched to a gene. The CDR3 has 16 amino acids. In DNA, the CDR3 is TGCGCCAGCAGCTTGGCCGGGACTAGCACATACAATGAGCAGTTCTTC. Residues: CASSLAGTSTYNEQFF. The full variable domain, in which reference TRBV5-1 and TRBJ2-1 provide the parts outside the CDR3, is KAGVTQTPRYLIKTRGQQVTLSCSPISGHRSVSWYQQTPGQGLQFLFEYFSETQRNKGNFPGRFSGRQFSNSRSEMNVSTLELGDSALYLCASSLAGTSTYNEQFFGPGTRLTVL.

This clonotype was observed at least ten times. The chain carries TRBV13 and TRBJ2-7; D possibly matches TRBD1 or TRBD2 (6 bases each). The V gene's germline CDR1 is PRHDT and CDR2 FYEKMQ (reference sequence). The CDR3 runs 14 residues. V lost 2 bases and J 7 bases, leaving 15 bases between the germline ends. The CDR3 loop is CASSLNDLGGEQYF. DNA for the CDR3: TGTGCCAGCAGCTTAAACGACCTAGGGGGGGAGCAGTACTTC.

The table lists this clonotype with many counts. The gene calls are TRBV28 and TRBJ2-7; 11 bases fit TRBD2. Germline V gene data show CDR1 as MDHEN and CDR2 as SYDVKM. The V and J ends lost 4 bases and 6 bases, in that order; junction bases with no gene match: 8. CDR3 length: 15 residues. For the CDR3, the DNA is TGTGCCAGCAGTTCTAGCGGGAGGAGGGACTCCGAGCAGTACTTC. It encodes CASSSSGRRDSEQYF. The whole variable domain, filled in from reference TRBV28 and TRBJ2-7, reads DVKVTQSSRYLVKRTGEKVFLECVQDMDHENMFWYRQDPGLGLRLIYFSYDVKMKEKGDIPEGYSVSREKKERFSLILESASTNQTSMYLCASSSSGRRDSEQYFGPGTRLTVT.

This clonotype was detected many times. This chain links TRBV6-5 with TRBJ2-2; D gene unclear. The CDR3 contains 17 residues. The V end was cut by 2 bases, the J end by 2 bases, with 15 bases between. Germline CDR1 MNHEY, CDR2 SVGAGI. DNA of the CDR3: TGTGCCAGCAGTTACCACGCCGAATACTACAACACCGGGGAGCTGTTTTTT. Amino acid sequence: CASSYHAEYYNTGELFF.

This clonotype was observed many times. V is TRBV7-3 and J is TRBJ2-3, with TRBD2 identical over 11 bases. The CDR3 contains 16 residues. J gave up 2 bases and V 5 bases, and 6 bases lay outside the gene matches. Looked up from germline, CDR1 is SGHTA and CDR2 is FQGTGA. The CDR3 DNA reads TGTGCCAGCAGCCCCCTGGGACTAGCGGACACAGATACGCAGTATTTT. Translation: CASSPLGLADTDTQYF.

This chain joins TRBV10-2 and TRBJ2-7; D unresolved. The germline CDR1 and CDR2 sequences are WSHSY and SAAADI. The CDR3 length is 12 residues. V lost 3 bases, J lost 5 bases, and 8 bases lay in between. Here the CDR3 DNA reads TGCGCCAGCAGTGACCAAGTGCACGAGCAGTACTTC. Amino acids: CASSDQVHEQYF.

There are many counts of this clonotype. The chain has TRBV7-9 and TRBJ2-1; D is tentatively TRBD1 or TRBD2 (6 bases each). The CDR3 loop spans 15 amino acids. Trimming cost V 5 bases and J 7 bases, with 18 bases left between them. Germline V gene data show CDR1 as SEHNR and CDR2 as FQNEAQ (reference sequence). The CDR3 coding sequence is TGTGCCAGCAGCCCTAGAAGGGGGGCCGTAAATGAGCAGTTCTTC. Amino acids: CASSPRRGAVNEQFF.

Many counts were recorded for this clonotype. The gene calls are TRBV6-2 or TRBV6-3 and TRBJ2-3; a weak D match, TRBD2 (6 bases). V was pared by 2 bases and J by 4 bases, with 10 bases between. Germline V gene lookup returns CDR1 MNHEY and CDR2 SVGEGT. This CDR3 contains 14 residues. The CDR3 DNA follows: TGTGCCAGCAGTTACGGCGGGATAGCAGATACGCAGTATTTT. This codes for CASSYGGIADTQYF.

This clonotype was found a few times. Just one base apart from a much larger clone, this may be a read error. The rearrangement joins TRBV6-5 to TRBJ1-1; D not certain. The V end lost 1 base, the J end lost 1 base, and 4 bases lay between the germline ends. Germline V gene lookup returns CDR1 MNHEY and CDR2 SVGAGI. The CDR3 contains 13 residues. The CDR3 is CASSYFQNTEAFF. The DNA for the CDR3 is TGTGCCAGCAGTTACTTCCAGAACACTGAAGCTTTCTTT.

A few counts support this clonotype. V usage is TRBV7-8 and J usage is TRBJ2-3, with 7 bases matching TRBD1. Losses at the gene ends were 5 bases for V and 0 bases for J; bases not matched to a gene: 20. The CDR3 totals 20 residues. Germline V gene lookup returns CDR1 SGHVS and CDR2 FQNEAQ. CDR3 DNA sequence: TGTGCCAGCAGCCCGACAGGGACCAGGGCTGGTTACACTAGCACAGATACGCAGTATTTT. Translating it yields CASSPTGTRAGYTSTDTQYF.

This clonotype was observed a handful of times. The rearrangement links TRBV12-3 or TRBV12-4 to TRBJ2-7, with D uncertain. The CDR3 runs 15 residues. V gave up 4 bases and J gave up 3 bases, with 16 bases separating them. CDR3 nucleotides: TGTGCCAGCAGTTCTGGTGTGGGCAGCTACTACGAGCAGTACTTC. Encoded protein: CASSSGVGSYYEQYF.

In its sample, this clonotype was seen a few times. V usage is TRBV28 and J usage is TRBJ1-5; 8 bases fit TRBD1. J lost 4 bases, V lost 5 bases, and 7 bases had no gene match. CDR1 MDHEN and CDR2 SYDVKM come from the germline V gene. The length of the CDR3 is 15 residues. The CDR3 DNA reads TGTGCCAGCAGTGTAGACAGGGGCCAAAATCAGCCCCAGCATTTT. Encoded protein: CASSVDRGQNQPQHF.

This clonotype occurred many times. One end of the junction varies from germline; a read error may be responsible. The genes are TRBV5-1 and TRBJ1-6; no clear D gene. CDR1 and CDR2 (germline): SGHRS, YFSETQ. The CDR3 extends over 12 amino acids. CDR3 region: CASSLGNSPLHF. CDR3 coding DNA: TGTGCCAGCAGCTTAGGCAATTCACCCCTCCACTTT.